Listed below are T cell receptor beta chains from one sample, sequenced in a study of blood T cell repertoires in COVID-19. The data were produced by immunoSEQ multiplex PCR, yet TCRdb's version contains in-frame clones alone and is incomplete. The top ten hold 15% to 19% of the sample, which has tens of thousands of clones, roughly 81% seen once. The sequenced sample was peripheral blood. These TCRs come from an elderly man with acute or convalescent COVID-19. The CDR3 runs from the conserved cysteine through the conserved F or W. Fields, in order: clone size, V gene, D gene, J gene, CDR3 DNA, CDR3 protein. The D gene is left open where the match is weak. Expanded clones get a size class; other rows say once, few or many, or leave the size out.

.	TRBV12-5	TRBD2	TRBJ2-1	TGTGCTAGTTCGGCAGCGGGGGGGCCCCGGGAGCAGTTCTTC	CASSAAGGPREQFF
once	TRBV23-1	.	TRBJ1-1	TGCGCCACCTCGGACACAACGAACACTGAAGCTTTCTTT	CATSDTTNTEAFF
.	TRBV2	.	TRBJ2-7	TGTGCCAGCAGTGAATTCGTGGCAGCCTACGAGCAGTACTTC	CASSEFVAAYEQYF
.	TRBV21-1	.	TRBJ2-1	TGTGCCAGCAGCTTTCGAAGGGAACTAGCGAGAGGCTACAATGAGCAGTTCTTC	CASSFRRELARGYNEQFF
.	TRBV28	TRBD2	TRBJ2-3	TGTGCCAGCAGTTTGCCCATTAGCGGTGCGGGAGTCGATACGCAGTATTTT	CASSLPISGAGVDTQYF
once	TRBV19	TRBD1	TRBJ1-1	TGTGCCAGTAGTCCAAGGACAGGGGATGGCACTGAAGCTTTCTTT	CASSPRTGDGTEAFF
.	TRBV6-5	.	TRBJ1-2	TGTGCCAGCAGGGGATTAGCCGGGGCTAACTATGGCTACACCTTC	CASRGLAGANYGYTF
.	TRBV20-1	.	TRBJ2-7	TGCAGTGCTAGTGAGGGGAGCTCCTACGAGCAGTACTTC	CSASEGSSYEQYF
.	TRBV7-2	.	TRBJ1-3	TGTGCCAGCAGCTTAACAGGGTCTGGAAACACCATATATTTT	CASSLTGSGNTIYF
.	TRBV5-1	.	TRBJ2-5	TGCGCCAGCAGCTTACCGGACAGCAAAGAGACCCAGTACTTC	CASSLPDSKETQYF
.	TRBV7-2	.	TRBJ1-1	TGTGCCAGCAGCCTCCAGGGTGGCACTGAAGCTTTCTTT	CASSLQGGTEAFF
few	TRBV7-2	.	TRBJ1-6	TGTGCCAGCAGCTTACAGGGCCCTCCATCACCCCTCCACTTT	CASSLQGPPSPLHF
.	TRBV4-2	TRBD1	TRBJ1-2	TGTGCCAGCAGCCAAGATTTGGGGGACAGGGTCATGGGCTACACCTTC	CASSQDLGDRVMGYTF
.	TRBV7-9	TRBD2	TRBJ2-3	TGTGCCAGCAGCTTTATGGCGGGAGGGTCCACAGATACGCAGTATTTT	CASSFMAGGSTDTQYF
.	TRBV4-1	TRBD1	TRBJ1-2	TGCGCCAGCAGCAGGGCCGGGACAGGGGATGGCTACACCTTC	CASSRAGTGDGYTF
.	TRBV29-1	.	TRBJ1-4	TGCAGCGTAAGACAGCAGAATGAAAAACTGTTTTTT	CSVRQQNEKLFF
.	TRBV6-2/TRBV6-3	.	TRBJ1-5	TGTGCCAGCAGTTACGCGGGGTTAGTGGATCAGCCCCAGCATTTT	CASSYAGLVDQPQHF
.	TRBV5-1	.	TRBJ1-4	TGCGCCAGCAGCGATACAGGGCTAGATGAAAAACTGTTTTTT	CASSDTGLDEKLFF
.	TRBV21-1	.	TRBJ2-7	TGTGCCAGCAGCCCTCGAGAGGGATCCTACGAGCAGTACTTC	CASSPREGSYEQYF
.	TRBV5-5	.	TRBJ2-7	TGTGCCAGCAGCCGAAGGGCGGGCGACCTTAAATCCCAGTCCTACGAGCAGTACTTC	CASSRRAGDLKSQSYEQYF
.	TRBV7-9	TRBD1	TRBJ2-6	TGTGCCAGCAGAAGACAGGGGGCTGGGGCCAACGTCCTGACTTTC	CASRRQGAGANVLTF
.	TRBV28	.	TRBJ2-7	TGTGCCAGCAGCTCCACCCGTAGCGCTTCCTACGAGCAGTACTTC	CASSSTRSASYEQYF
.	TRBV7-3	.	TRBJ2-6	TGTGCCAGCAGCCCCTCGGGGGGGGCCAACGTCCTGACTTTC	CASSPSGGANVLTF
.	TRBV5-8	TRBD1	TRBJ2-7	TGTGCCAGCAGCTCTCAGAGGGACAGTACCTACGAGCAGTACTTC	CASSSQRDSTYEQYF
.	TRBV4-2	.	TRBJ1-4	TGTGCCAGCAGCCAGGAGGGACCCGTTGCAACTAATGAAAAACTGTTTTTT	CASSQEGPVATNEKLFF
once	TRBV18	TRBD2	TRBJ2-7	TGTGCCAGCTCATCCTCTAGCGGGTTCTACGAGCAGTACTTC	CASSSSSGFYEQYF
.	TRBV28	TRBD1	TRBJ1-4	TGTGCCAGCAGGGTAACAGGGGGCGCGATTAATGAAAAACTGTTTTTT	CASRVTGGAINEKLFF
.	TRBV4-2	TRBD1	TRBJ2-2	TGTGCCAGCAGCCGCCGGACAGGATCGAACACCGGGGAGCTGTTTTTT	CASSRRTGSNTGELFF
.	TRBV7-9	.	TRBJ2-1	TGTGCCAGCAGCCTATCACGGACCCAAGGGGATGAGCAGTTCTTC	CASSLSRTQGDEQFF
.	TRBV5-8	.	TRBJ2-1	TGTGCCAGCAGCTCCCGGGAGCGGTTCGACAATGAGCAGTTCTTC	CASSSRERFDNEQFF
.	TRBV3-1/TRBV3-2	TRBD1	TRBJ1-5	TGTGCCAGCAGCCAAGATCAACAGGGGGATCAGCCCCAGCATTTT	CASSQDQQGDQPQHF
.	TRBV28	.	TRBJ1-6	TGTGCCAGCAACCTCTGGGGGGATGGCTCCTATAATTCACCCCTCCACTTT	CASNLWGDGSYNSPLHF
.	TRBV12-3/TRBV12-4	TRBD1	TRBJ2-7	TGTGCCAGCAGTTCGGACAGGGACTACGAGCAGTACTTC	CASSSDRDYEQYF
.	TRBV6-5	.	TRBJ1-1	TGTGCCAGCCAGCGGGACGAGGCTTTCTTT	CASQRDEAFF
.	TRBV7-2	.	TRBJ1-4	TGTGCCAGCAGCTTAGCGGCGTCAGGGACTAATGAAAAACTGTTTTTT	CASSLAASGTNEKLFF
.	TRBV9	.	TRBJ1-2	TGTGCCAGCAGCGTTGGCCAGGGTTACTATGGCTACACCTTC	CASSVGQGYYGYTF
.	TRBV15	.	TRBJ1-3	TGTGCCACGAGGGCCAGCTCTGGAAACACCATATATTTT	CATRASSGNTIYF
once	TRBV27	TRBD1	TRBJ1-2	TGTGCCAGCCGAAAGGACAGGGAGATAACCTATGGCTACACCTTC	CASRKDREITYGYTF
.	TRBV5-1	TRBD2	TRBJ2-7	TGCGCCAGCAGCTTCCAGACTAGCGGCTCCTACGAGCAGTACTTC	CASSFQTSGSYEQYF
.	TRBV28	TRBD2	TRBJ2-3	TGTGCCAGCAGTTTCGACCGGATGACTAGCGGGAGTTTGGCAGATACGCAGTATTTT	CASSFDRMTSGSLADTQYF
.	TRBV27	.	TRBJ1-6	TGTGCCAGCAGTCTCGGAACAGGGAATTCACCCCTCCACTTT	CASSLGTGNSPLHF